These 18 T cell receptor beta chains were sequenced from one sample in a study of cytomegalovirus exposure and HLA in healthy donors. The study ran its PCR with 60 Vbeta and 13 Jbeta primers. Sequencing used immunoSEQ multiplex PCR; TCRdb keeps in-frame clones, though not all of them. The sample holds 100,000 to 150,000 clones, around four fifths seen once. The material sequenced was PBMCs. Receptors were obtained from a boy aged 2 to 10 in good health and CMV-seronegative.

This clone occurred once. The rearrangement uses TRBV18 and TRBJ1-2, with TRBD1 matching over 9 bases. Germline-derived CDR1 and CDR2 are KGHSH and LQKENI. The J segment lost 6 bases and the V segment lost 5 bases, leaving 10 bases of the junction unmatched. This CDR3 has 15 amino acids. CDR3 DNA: TGTGCCAGCTCATCTCCGGGACAGGGCATCGATGGCTACACCTTC. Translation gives CASSSPGQGIDGYTF.

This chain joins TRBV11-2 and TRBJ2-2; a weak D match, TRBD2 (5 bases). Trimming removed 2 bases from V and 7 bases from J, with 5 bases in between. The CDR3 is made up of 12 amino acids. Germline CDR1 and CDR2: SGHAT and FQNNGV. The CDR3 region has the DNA TGTGCCAGCAGCTTAAGCGGCGGGGAGCTGTTTTTT. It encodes CASSLSGGELFF.

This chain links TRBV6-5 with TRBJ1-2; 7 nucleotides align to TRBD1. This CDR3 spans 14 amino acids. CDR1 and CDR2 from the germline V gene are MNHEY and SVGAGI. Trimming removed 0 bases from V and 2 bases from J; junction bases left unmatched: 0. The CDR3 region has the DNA TGTGCCAGCAGTTACTCGACAGGGAACTATGGCTACACCTTC. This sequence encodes CASSYSTGNYGYTF.

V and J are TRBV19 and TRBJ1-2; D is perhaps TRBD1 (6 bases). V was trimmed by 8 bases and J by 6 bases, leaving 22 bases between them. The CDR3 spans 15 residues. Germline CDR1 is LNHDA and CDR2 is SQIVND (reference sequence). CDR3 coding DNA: TGTGCCAGTTGGGGTACCTCCCGAGACAGGAATGGCTACACCTTC. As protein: CASWGTSRDRNGYTF.

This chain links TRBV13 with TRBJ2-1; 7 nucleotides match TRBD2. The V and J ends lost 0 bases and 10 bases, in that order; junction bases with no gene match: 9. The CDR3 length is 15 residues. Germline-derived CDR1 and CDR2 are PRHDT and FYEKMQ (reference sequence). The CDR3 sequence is CASSLGWEGIREQFF. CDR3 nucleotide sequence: TGTGCCAGCAGCTTAGGATGGGAGGGTATCAGGGAGCAGTTCTTC.

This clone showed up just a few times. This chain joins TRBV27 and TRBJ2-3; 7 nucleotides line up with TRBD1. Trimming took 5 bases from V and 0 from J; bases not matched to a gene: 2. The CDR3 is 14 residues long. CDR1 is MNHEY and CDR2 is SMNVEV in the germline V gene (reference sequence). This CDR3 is CASSQDRSTDTQYF. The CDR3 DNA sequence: TGTGCCAGCAGTCAGGACAGGAGCACAGATACGCAGTATTTT.

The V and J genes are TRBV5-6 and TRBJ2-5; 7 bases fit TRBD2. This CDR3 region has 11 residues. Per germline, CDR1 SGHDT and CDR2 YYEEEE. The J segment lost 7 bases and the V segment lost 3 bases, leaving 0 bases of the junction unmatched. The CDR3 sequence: CASSWGGTQYF. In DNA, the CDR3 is TGTGCCAGCAGCTGGGGGGGGACCCAGTACTTC.

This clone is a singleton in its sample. In DNA form, the CDR3 reads TGTGCCAGCAGTGACTCGGAGAATTCACCCCTCCACTTT. The encoded protein is CASSDSENSPLHF. V gene TRBV6-4 combines with J gene TRBJ1-6; D not resolved. The CDR3 is 13 amino acids. Germline CDR1 reads MRHNA; CDR2 reads SNTAGT. V was pared by 0 bases and J by 7 bases, with 4 bases between.

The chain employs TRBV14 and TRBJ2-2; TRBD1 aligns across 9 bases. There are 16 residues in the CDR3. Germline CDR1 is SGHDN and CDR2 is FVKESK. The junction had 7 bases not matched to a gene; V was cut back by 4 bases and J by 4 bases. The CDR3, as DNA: TGTGCCAGCAGCCCGCGAACAGGGGGCGGCACCGGGGAGCTGTTTTTT. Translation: CASSPRTGGGTGELFF.

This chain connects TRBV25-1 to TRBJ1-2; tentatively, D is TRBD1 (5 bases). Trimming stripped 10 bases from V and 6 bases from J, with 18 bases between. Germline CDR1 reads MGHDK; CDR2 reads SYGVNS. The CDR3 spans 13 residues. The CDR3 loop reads CATRRGVTDGYTF. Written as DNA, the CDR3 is TGTGCCACCCGACGGGGGGTAACGGATGGCTACACCTTC.

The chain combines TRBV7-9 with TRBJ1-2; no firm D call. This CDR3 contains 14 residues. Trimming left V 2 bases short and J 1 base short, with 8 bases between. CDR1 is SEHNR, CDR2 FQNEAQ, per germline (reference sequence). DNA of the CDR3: TGTGCCAGCAGCTTACCGGAGAATAACTATGGCTACACCTTC. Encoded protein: CASSLPENNYGYTF.

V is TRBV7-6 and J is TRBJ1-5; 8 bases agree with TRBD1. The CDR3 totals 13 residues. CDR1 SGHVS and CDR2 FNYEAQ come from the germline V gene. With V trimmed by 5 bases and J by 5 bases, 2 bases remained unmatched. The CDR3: CASSLQGDQPQHF. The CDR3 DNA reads TGTGCCAGCAGCCTACAGGGGGATCAGCCCCAGCATTTT.

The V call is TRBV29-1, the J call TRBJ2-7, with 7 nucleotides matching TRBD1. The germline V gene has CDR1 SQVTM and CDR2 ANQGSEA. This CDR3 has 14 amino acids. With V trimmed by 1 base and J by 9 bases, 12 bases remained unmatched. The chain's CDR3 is CSVEAKGQINGQYF. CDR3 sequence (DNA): TGCAGCGTTGAAGCCAAGGGACAGATAAACGGGCAGTACTTC.

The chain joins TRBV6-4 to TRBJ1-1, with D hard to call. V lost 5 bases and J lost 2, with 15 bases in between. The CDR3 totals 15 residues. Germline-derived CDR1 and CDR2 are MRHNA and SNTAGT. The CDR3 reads CASSISDEGNTEAFF. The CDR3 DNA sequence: TGTGCCAGCAGTATCAGCGACGAGGGCAACACTGAAGCTTTCTTT.

The DNA for the CDR3 is TGTGCCAGCAGCGTACCGCTAGGGGGGGGAAGGGGTCCAGATACGCAGTATTTT. This translates into CASSVPLGGGRGPDTQYF. The chain combines TRBV9 with TRBJ2-3; the D gene is possibly TRBD2 (7 bases). Between the trimmed V and J ends, which lost 1 base and 4 bases, there was a span of 22 bases. Looked up from germline, CDR1 is SGDLS and CDR2 is YYNGEE. The CDR3 contains 18 residues.

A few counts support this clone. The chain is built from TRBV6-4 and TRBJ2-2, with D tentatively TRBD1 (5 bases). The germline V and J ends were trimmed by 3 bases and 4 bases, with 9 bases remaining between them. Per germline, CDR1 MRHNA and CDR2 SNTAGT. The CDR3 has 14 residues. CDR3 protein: CASSEGATTGELFF. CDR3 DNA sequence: TGTGCCAGCAGTGAAGGGGCGACCACCGGGGAGCTGTTTTTT.

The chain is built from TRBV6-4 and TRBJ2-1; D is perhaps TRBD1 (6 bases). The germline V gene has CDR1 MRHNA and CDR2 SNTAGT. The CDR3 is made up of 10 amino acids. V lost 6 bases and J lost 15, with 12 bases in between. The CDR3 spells CASRSRGLFF. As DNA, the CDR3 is TGTGCCAGCAGATCCAGGGGCCTGTTCTTC.

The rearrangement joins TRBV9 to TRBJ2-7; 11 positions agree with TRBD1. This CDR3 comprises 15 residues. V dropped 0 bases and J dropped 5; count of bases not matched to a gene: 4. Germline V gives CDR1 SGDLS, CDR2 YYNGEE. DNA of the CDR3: TGTGCCAGCAGCGTAGACGGGGACAGGGGGGACGAGCAGTACTTC. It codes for CASSVDGDRGDEQYF. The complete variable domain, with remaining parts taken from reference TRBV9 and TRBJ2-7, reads DSGVTQTPKHLITATGQRVTLRCSPRSGDLSVYWYQQSLDQGLQFLIQYYNGEERAKGNILERFSAQQFPDLHSELNLSSLELGDSALYFCASSVDGDRGDEQYFGPGTRLTVT.